This T cell receptor beta chain was observed in a study of T cells in localized non-small cell lung cancer. The protocol was immunoSEQ multiplex PCR, while the TCRdb copy is restricted to in-frame clones and leaves out a portion. The sample includes some 3,000 clones, 21% of them seen just once. Findings and limits, study-wide: Longer overall survival accompanied higher blood T cell density. It remains possible that heterogeneity exists, since only one tumor region was sequenced. Exceeding tumor, uninvolved adjacent lung had the highest T cell clonality.

In each case, adjacent lung free of atypia was taken at least 2 cm from the tumor margin. The V and J ends lost 2 bases and 0 bases, in that order; junction bases with no gene match: 4. Per germline, CDR1 SGDLS and CDR2 YYNGEE. This CDR3 contains 17 residues. In regard to this clone: Its antigen remains unknown.

V gene TRBV9 combines with J gene TRBJ2-6, with TRBD2 matching 8 bases. The material sequenced was normal lung tissue next to the tumor, taken before any cancer treatment. The source of this sequence is a woman aged 35-75 years with stage I lung adenocarcinoma. The CDR3 sequence is CASSVSGASSGANVLTF. The CDR3 DNA sequence: TGTGCCAGCAGCGTTAGCGGGGCTAGCTCTGGGGCCAACGTCCTGACTTTC.